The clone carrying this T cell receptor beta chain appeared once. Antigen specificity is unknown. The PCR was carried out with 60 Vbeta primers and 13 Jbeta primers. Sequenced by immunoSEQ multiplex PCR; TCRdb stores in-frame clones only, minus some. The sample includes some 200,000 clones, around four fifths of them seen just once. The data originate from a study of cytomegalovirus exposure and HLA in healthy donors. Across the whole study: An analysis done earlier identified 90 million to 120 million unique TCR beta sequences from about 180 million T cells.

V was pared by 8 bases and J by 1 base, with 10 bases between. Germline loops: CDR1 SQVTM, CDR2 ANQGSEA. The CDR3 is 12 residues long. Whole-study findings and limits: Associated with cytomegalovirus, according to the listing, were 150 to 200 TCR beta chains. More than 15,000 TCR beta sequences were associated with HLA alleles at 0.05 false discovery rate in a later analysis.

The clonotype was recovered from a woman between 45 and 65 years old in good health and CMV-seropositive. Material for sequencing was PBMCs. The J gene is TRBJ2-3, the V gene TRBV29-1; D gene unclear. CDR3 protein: CSCERGTDTQYF. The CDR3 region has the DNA TGCAGCTGTGAGAGAGGCACAGATACGCAGTATTTT.